Listed below are T cell receptor beta chains from one sample, sequenced in a study of cytomegalovirus exposure and HLA in healthy donors. The repertoire was sequenced with immunoSEQ multiplex PCR; TCRdb's copy has only in-frame clones and lacks some. Here the sample spans approximately 240,000 clones, 75% to 95% being singletons. The sample consisted of PBMCs. The receptors originated from a woman aged 18-35 years in good health and CMV-seronegative. CDR3s include the opening cysteine and the closing phenylalanine or tryptophan. A D gene is named only where the DNA matches it firmly.

TRBD2	TRBJ2-2	TRBV10-3	CAIRAGGPTGELFF	TGTGCCATCAGGGCGGGAGGGCCAACGGGGGAGCTGTTTTTT
.	TRBJ2-2	TRBV28	CASSLSYRDTGELFF	TGTGCCAGCAGTTTAAGTTACAGAGACACCGGGGAGCTGTTTTTT
.	TRBJ2-5	TRBV13	CASSLRGQETQYF	TGTGCCAGCAGCTTACGGGGGCAAGAGACCCAGTACTTC
TRBD1	TRBJ1-3	TRBV7-6	CASSLRGDRVAGNTIYF	TGTGCCAGCAGCTTGAGGGGAGACAGGGTGGCTGGAAACACCATATATTTT
.	TRBJ1-6	TRBV9	CASRQGVGNSPLHF	TGTGCCAGCAGGCAGGGCGTTGGGAATTCACCCCTCCACTTT
.	TRBJ2-5	TRBV28	CASSLSPLQGWETQYF	TGTGCCAGCAGTCTTTCCCCTTTACAGGGCTGGGAGACCCAGTACTTC
.	TRBJ2-6	TRBV7-2	CASSLDFSGANVLTF	TGTGCCAGCAGCTTAGACTTCTCTGGGGCCAACGTCCTGACTTTC
.	TRBJ2-5	TRBV25-1	CASSESKETQYF	TGTGCCAGCAGTGAAAGCAAAGAGACCCAGTACTTC
TRBD1	TRBJ2-5	TRBV5-1	CASSSGQGQETQYF	TGCGCCAGCAGCTCAGGACAGGGGCAAGAGACCCAGTACTTC
.	TRBJ1-2	TRBV29-1	CSVENGLDYGYTF	TGCAGCGTTGAGAATGGACTGGACTATGGCTACACCTTC
TRBD2	TRBJ2-3	TRBV30	CALRAGENTQYF	TGTGCCTTGCGGGCGGGGGAAAACACGCAGTATTTT
TRBD2	TRBJ2-3	TRBV9	CASSVLTSGRPDTQYF	TGTGCCAGCAGCGTACTGACTAGCGGGAGGCCAGATACGCAGTATTTT
.	TRBJ1-2	TRBV6-1	CASSERGGSYGYTF	TGTGCCAGCAGTGAAAGGGGCGGTAGCTATGGCTACACCTTC
TRBD2	TRBJ2-2	TRBV7-9	CASSSTGTSGRGTGELFF	TGTGCCAGCAGCTCTACCGGGACTAGCGGGAGGGGAACCGGGGAGCTGTTTTTT
.	TRBJ2-3	TRBV5-1	CASRSTPGLDTQYF	TGCGCCAGCAGATCCACCCCCGGTCTGGATACGCAGTATTTT
.	TRBJ2-7	TRBV27	CASSSRQGLNEQYF	TGTGCCAGCAGTTCACGCCAGGGCCTGAACGAGCAGTACTTC
.	TRBJ1-2	TRBV30	CAWNPTRNYGYTF	TGTGCCTGGAACCCAACAAGAAACTATGGCTACACCTTC
.	TRBJ1-3	TRBV18	CASSPLPRKIGAGNTIYF	TGTGCCAGCTCACCACTCCCCAGGAAGATCGGGGCTGGAAACACCATATATTTT
.	TRBJ2-7	TRBV2	CASSESPYEQYF	TGTGCCAGCAGTGAAAGCCCCTACGAGCAGTACTTC
.	TRBJ2-6	TRBV10-3	CAISVSPGTPPFSGANVLTF	TGTGCCATCAGTGTTTCTCCCGGGACTCCACCCTTCTCTGGGGCCAACGTCCTGACTTTC
TRBD1	TRBJ1-5	TRBV4-2	CASSQATGVNQPQHF	TGTGCCAGCAGCCAAGCGACAGGGGTCAATCAGCCCCAGCATTTT
TRBD2	TRBJ2-1	TRBV27	CASRIGTSGGYNEQFF	TGTGCCAGCAGAATCGGGACTAGCGGGGGGTACAATGAGCAGTTCTTC
.	TRBJ2-3	TRBV5-6	CASSLVADTDTQYF	TGTGCCAGCAGCTTGGTAGCAGACACAGATACGCAGTATTTT